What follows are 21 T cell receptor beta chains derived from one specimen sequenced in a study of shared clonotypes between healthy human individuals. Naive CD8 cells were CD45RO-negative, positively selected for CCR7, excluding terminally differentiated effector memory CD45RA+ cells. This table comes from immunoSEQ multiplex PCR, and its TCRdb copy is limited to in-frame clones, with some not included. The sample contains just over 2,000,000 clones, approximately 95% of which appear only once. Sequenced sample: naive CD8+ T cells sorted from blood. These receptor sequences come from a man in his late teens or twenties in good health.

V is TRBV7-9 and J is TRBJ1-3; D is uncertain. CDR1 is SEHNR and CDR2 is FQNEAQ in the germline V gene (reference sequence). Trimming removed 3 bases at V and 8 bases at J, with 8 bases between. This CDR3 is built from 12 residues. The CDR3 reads CASSFTGDTIYF. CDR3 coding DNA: TGTGCCAGCAGCTTCACTGGGGACACCATATATTTT.

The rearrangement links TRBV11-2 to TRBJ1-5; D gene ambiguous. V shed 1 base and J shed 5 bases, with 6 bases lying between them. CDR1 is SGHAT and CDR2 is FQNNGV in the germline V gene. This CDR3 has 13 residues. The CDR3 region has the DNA TGTGCCAGCAGCTTAGGTGTAGATCAGCCCCAGCATTTT. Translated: CASSLGVDQPQHF. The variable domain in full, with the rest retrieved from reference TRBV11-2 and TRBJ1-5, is EAGVAQSPRYKIIEKRQSVAFWCNPISGHATLYWYQQILGQGPKLLIQFQNNGVVDDSQLPKDRFSAERLKGVDSTLKIQPAKLEDSAVYLCASSLGVDQPQHFGDGTRLSIL.

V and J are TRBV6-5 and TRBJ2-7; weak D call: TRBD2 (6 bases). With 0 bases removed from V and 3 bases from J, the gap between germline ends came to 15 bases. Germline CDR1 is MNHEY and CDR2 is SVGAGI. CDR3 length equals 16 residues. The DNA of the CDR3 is TGTGCCAGCAGTTACTCGATCGGGGAGGACCACTACGAGCAGTACTTC. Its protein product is CASSYSIGEDHYEQYF.

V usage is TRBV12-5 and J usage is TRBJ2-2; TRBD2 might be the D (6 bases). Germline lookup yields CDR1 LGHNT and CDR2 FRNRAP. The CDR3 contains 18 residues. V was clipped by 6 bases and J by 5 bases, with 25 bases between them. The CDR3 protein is CASGLTLRAGPNTGELFF. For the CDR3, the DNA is TGTGCTAGTGGCTTGACGCTAAGGGCGGGGCCAAATACCGGGGAGCTGTTTTTT.

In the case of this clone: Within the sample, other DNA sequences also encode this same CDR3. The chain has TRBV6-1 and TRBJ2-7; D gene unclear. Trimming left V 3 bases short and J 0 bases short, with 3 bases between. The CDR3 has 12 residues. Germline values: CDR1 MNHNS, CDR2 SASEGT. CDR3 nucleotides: TGTGCCAGCAGTGAGTTCTCCTACGAGCAGTACTTC. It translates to CASSEFSYEQYF.

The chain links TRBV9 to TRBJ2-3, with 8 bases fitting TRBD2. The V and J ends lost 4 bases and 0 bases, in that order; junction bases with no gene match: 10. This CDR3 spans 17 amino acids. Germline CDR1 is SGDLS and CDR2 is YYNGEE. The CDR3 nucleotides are TGTGCCAGCAGCACCGACTCCGCGGGGGGTAGCACAGATACGCAGTATTTT. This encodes CASSTDSAGGSTDTQYF.

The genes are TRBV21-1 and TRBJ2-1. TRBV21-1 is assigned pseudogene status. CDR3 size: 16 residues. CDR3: CASMQRQRNAYNEQFF. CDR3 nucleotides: TGTGCCAGCATGCAAAGACAGCGGAACGCCTACAATGAGCAGTTCTTC.

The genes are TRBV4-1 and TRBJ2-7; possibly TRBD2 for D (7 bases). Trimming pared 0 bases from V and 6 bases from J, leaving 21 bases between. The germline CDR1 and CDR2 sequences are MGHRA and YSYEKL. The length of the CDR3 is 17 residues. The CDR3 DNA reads TGCGCCAGCAGCCAAGATCTGGACGGGGGGCCAGGTAGCGAGCAGTACTTC. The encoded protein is CASSQDLDGGPGSEQYF.

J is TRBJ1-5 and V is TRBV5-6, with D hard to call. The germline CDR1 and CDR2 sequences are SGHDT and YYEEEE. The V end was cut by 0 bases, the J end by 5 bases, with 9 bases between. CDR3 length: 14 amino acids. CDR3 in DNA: TGTGCCAGCAGCTTGGGGGCAGCTTATCAGCCCCAGCATTTT. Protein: CASSLGAAYQPQHF.

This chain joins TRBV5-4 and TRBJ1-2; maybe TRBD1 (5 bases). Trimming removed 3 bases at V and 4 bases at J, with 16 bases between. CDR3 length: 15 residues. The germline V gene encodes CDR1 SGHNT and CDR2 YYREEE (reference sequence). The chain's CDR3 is CASSSRDGAPYGYTF. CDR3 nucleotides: TGTGCCAGCAGCTCCCGAGATGGGGCACCCTATGGCTACACCTTC.

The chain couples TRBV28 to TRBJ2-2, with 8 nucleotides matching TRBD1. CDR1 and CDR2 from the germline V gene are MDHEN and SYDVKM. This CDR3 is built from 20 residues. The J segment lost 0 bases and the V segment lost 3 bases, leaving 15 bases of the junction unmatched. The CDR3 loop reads CASSFPPGQAYFTNTGELFF. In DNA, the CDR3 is TGTGCCAGCAGTTTTCCCCCGGGACAGGCTTACTTCACGAACACCGGGGAGCTGTTTTTT.

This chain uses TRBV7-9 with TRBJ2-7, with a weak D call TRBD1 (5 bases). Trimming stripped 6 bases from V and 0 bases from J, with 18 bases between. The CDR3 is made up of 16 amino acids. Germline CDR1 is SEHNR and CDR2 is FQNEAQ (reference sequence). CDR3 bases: TGTGCCAGCAGTGGTGGGGCGACCGTGAGCTCCTACGAGCAGTACTTC. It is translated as CASSGGATVSSYEQYF.

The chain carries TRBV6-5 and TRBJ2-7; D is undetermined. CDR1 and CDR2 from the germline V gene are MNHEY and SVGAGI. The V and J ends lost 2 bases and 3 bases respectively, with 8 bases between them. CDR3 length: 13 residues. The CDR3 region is CASSYHPNYEQYF. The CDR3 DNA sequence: TGTGCCAGCAGTTACCACCCCAACTACGAGCAGTACTTC.

CDR3: CASSQIETGPTEAFF. CDR3 DNA: TGTGCCAGCAGCCAAATCGAAACAGGGCCCACTGAAGCTTTCTTT. This chain uses TRBV7-9 with TRBJ1-1, with D possibly TRBD1 on 6 matching bases. Trimming stripped 5 bases from V and 4 bases from J, with 17 bases between. The CDR3 spans 15 residues. Germline values: CDR1 SEHNR, CDR2 FQNEAQ (reference sequence).

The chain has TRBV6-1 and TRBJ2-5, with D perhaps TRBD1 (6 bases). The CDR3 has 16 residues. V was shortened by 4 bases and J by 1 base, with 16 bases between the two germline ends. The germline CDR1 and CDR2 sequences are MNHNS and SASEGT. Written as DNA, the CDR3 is TGTGCCAGCAGTGTAACAGGGTATTGGGGCCAAGAGACCCAGTACTTC. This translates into CASSVTGYWGQETQYF.

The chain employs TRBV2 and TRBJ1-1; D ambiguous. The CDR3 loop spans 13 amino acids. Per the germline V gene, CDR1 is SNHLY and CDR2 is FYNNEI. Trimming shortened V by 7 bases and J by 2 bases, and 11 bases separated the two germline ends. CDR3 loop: CASIRHLNTEAFF. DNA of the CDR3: TGTGCCAGCATCCGACACCTTAACACTGAAGCTTTCTTT.

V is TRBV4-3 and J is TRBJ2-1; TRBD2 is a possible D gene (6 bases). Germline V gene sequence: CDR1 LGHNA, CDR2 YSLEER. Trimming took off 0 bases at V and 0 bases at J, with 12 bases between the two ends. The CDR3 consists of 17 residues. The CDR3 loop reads CASSQDGASASYNEQFF. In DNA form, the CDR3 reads TGCGCCAGCAGCCAAGATGGCGCTAGCGCCTCCTACAATGAGCAGTTCTTC.

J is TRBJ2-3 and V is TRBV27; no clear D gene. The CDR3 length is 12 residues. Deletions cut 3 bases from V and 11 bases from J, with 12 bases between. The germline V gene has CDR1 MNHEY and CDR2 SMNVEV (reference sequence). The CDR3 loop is CASSFIGDGQYF. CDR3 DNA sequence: TGTGCCAGCAGTTTCATAGGAGATGGGCAGTATTTT.

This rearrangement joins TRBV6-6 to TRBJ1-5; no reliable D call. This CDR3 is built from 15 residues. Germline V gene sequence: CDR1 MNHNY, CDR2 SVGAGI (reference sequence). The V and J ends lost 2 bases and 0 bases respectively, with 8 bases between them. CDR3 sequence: CASSYTDGSNQPQHF. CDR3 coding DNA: TGTGCCAGCAGTTACACGGACGGTAGCAATCAGCCCCAGCATTTT.

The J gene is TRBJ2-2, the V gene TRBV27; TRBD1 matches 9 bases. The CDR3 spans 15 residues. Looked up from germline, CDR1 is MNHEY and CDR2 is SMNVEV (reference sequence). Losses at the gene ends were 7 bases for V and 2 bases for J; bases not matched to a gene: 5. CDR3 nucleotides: TGTGCCAGCAACCCGGGACAGGGAAACACCGGGGAGCTGTTTTTT. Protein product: CASNPGQGNTGELFF.

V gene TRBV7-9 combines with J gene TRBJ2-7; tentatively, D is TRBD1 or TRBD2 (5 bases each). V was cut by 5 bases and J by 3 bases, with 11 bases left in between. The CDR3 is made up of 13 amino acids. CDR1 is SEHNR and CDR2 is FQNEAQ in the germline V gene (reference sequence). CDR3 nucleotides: TGTGCCAGCAGCATAAGTGGGGGCTACGAGCAGTACTTC. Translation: CASSISGGYEQYF.